This T cell receptor beta chain was sequenced in a study of blood T cell repertoires in COVID-19. In the study overall: Acute and convalescent COVID-19 specimens originated in the United States, Italy and Spain. Nucleic acid was either cDNA or gDNA, and it came from T cells, B-cell-depleted T cells, or PBMCs.

Between the trimmed V and J ends, which lost 4 bases and 4 bases, there was a span of 13 bases. This CDR3 has 15 amino acids. The V gene's germline CDR1 is MRHNA and CDR2 SNTAGT. Methods used by the authors: Using reference gene primer amplification, nucleated cell counts were estimated. TCRdb's table, derived via immunoSEQ multiplex PCR, lists solely in-frame clones and lacks some. D and trimming were read from the DNA, whereas the V and J calls and clone size are those reported in that table. The table includes about 250,000 clones, over 65% detected once. Input material: peripheral blood. The source is a woman older than 75 with acute or convalescent COVID-19. The V gene is TRBV6-4, the J gene TRBJ2-2; D is perhaps TRBD1 (6 bases). The CDR3 is CASSGSQGSTGELFF. The DNA for the CDR3 is TGTGCCAGCAGTGGAAGCCAGGGGAGCACCGGGGAGCTGTTTTTT.